The 10 T cell receptor beta chains listed next were all sequenced from one sample in a study of blood T cell repertoires in COVID-19. Assay: immunoSEQ multiplex PCR; the TCRdb copy retains only in-frame clones and omits some. The sample yields more than 250,000 clones, around 82% seen once. Sequencing used peripheral blood. Receptors originate from a woman aged 50 to 65 with acute or convalescent COVID-19.

The chain has TRBV12-3 or TRBV12-4 and TRBJ1-2; D might be TRBD1 (6 bases). V was trimmed by 3 bases and J by 4 bases, leaving 9 bases between them. This CDR3 region has 13 residues. CDR3 protein: CASSFRGFYGYTF. The CDR3 coding sequence is TGTGCCAGCAGTTTCAGGGGTTTCTATGGCTACACCTTC.

This chain joins TRBV5-4 and TRBJ2-5; 7 positions match TRBD2. CDR1 is SGHNT, CDR2 YYREEE, per germline (reference sequence). The V segment lost 0 bases and the J segment 4 bases; nucleotides outside the gene matches: 9. The CDR3 length is 16 residues. CDR3 DNA sequence: TGTGCCAGCAGCTTGGCCGCTGGGCTAGCGGTAGAGACCCAGTACTTC. Its protein product is CASSLAAGLAVETQYF.

The V gene is TRBV5-5, the J gene TRBJ2-3; D is undetermined. Looked up from germline, CDR1 is SGHKS and CDR2 is YYEKEE (reference sequence). V was clipped by 0 bases and J by 3 bases, with 2 bases between them. CDR3 size: 12 residues. This CDR3 is CASSLATDTQYF. The CDR3 DNA reads TGTGCCAGCAGCTTGGCGACAGATACGCAGTATTTT.

The rearrangement links TRBV11-3 to TRBJ1-1; no clear D. The germline V and J ends were trimmed by 7 bases and 4 bases, with 13 bases remaining between them. This CDR3 has 13 amino acids. Germline CDR1 reads SGHNT; CDR2 reads YENEEA. The CDR3 sequence is CASKLSVITEAFF. CDR3 sequence (DNA): TGTGCCAGCAAGCTTAGTGTGATCACTGAAGCTTTCTTT.

This chain uses TRBV27 with TRBJ2-4, with 13 nucleotides matching TRBD2. Germline values: CDR1 MNHEY, CDR2 SMNVEV (reference sequence). J was trimmed by 3 bases and V by 5 bases; bases with no gene match: 19. The CDR3 runs 21 residues. The CDR3 DNA sequence: TGTGCCAGCAGTCCGGGACTAGCGGGAATTGGCTCGCCGCTCGGCAAAAACATTCAGTACTTC. It encodes CASSPGLAGIGSPLGKNIQYF.

This clone occurred a few times. This rearrangement joins TRBV7-2 to TRBJ1-6, with D maybe TRBD1 (6 bases). CDR1 SGHTA and CDR2 FQGNSA come from the germline V gene. CDR3 length: 15 amino acids. V lost 1 base and J lost 6, with 10 bases in between. The CDR3 here is CASSLGQVVNSPLHF. Written as DNA, the CDR3 is TGTGCCAGCAGCTTAGGACAGGTGGTTAATTCACCCCTCCACTTT.

The genes are TRBV2 and TRBJ1-5; 7 bases map to TRBD1. The V gene's germline CDR1 is SNHLY and CDR2 FYNNEI. With 5 bases clipped from V and 0 bases from J, the junction kept 16 bases outside the gene matches. This CDR3 contains 19 residues. The CDR3 loop reads CASSHDRTGYGNSNQPQHF. The CDR3, as DNA: TGTGCCAGCAGTCATGACAGGACAGGTTACGGAAATAGCAATCAGCCCCAGCATTTT.

The V call is TRBV28, the J call TRBJ1-2; the match to TRBD1 covers 10 bases. This CDR3 is built from 14 residues. Trimming cost V 7 bases and J 8 bases; bases outside gene matches: 10. Per germline, CDR1 MDHEN and CDR2 SYDVKM. DNA of the CDR3: TGTGCCAGCAATTCCGGGACAGGGGAGAAAGGCTACACCTTC. Protein product: CASNSGTGEKGYTF.

This chain links TRBV7-9 with TRBJ1-3; TRBD1 aligns across 8 bases. The ends lost 4 bases at V and 2 bases at J; junction bases unmatched: 4. In germline, CDR1 is SEHNR, CDR2 FQNEAQ (reference sequence). CDR3 length: 15 amino acids. Here the CDR3 reads CASSSDRGAGNTIYF. The CDR3, as DNA: TGTGCCAGCAGCTCTGACAGGGGAGCTGGAAACACCATATATTTT.

The chain employs TRBV6-5 and TRBJ1-4; 7 bases map to TRBD1. CDR3 length: 14 amino acids. With 6 bases clipped from V and 5 bases from J, the junction kept 6 bases outside the gene matches. CDR1 is MNHEY and CDR2 is SVGAGI in the germline V gene. CDR3 loop: CASSRQGENEKLFF. In DNA form, the CDR3 reads TGTGCCAGCAGCCGACAGGGAGAGAATGAAAAACTGTTTTTT.